This entry is about one T cell receptor (beta chain). What antigen it recognizes has not been identified. Nothing much larger sits one base from this clone, and base qualities are not available. This CDR3 is also generated by other DNA sequences in the sample. The time point label corresponds to: baseline before first vaccination. Vaccinee samples came from UK trials COV001 and COV002, including a single-blind randomized controlled phase 2/3 trial of AZD1222 (ChAdOx1 nCoV-19) in healthy adults. For TCRbeta chain sequencing, PBMC samples from trial participants were taken at day 0 and at day 28 after the second dose. The data were taken from a study of T cell responses to AZD1222 COVID-19 vaccine (dated by TCRdb to the early 2020s). Looking at the study overall: AZD1222 recipients whose second dose came at about 4 weeks and those whose second dose came at about 12 weeks were combined into one group, since spike-specific TCR depth and breadth did not differ between the two schedules. TCR sequencing covered fewer than 250 trial participants: about 210 given two doses of AZD1222 and around 25 given two doses of MenACWY control vaccine. Trial participants were enrolled by age into subgroups of 18-55, 56-69 and 70-plus years, and roughly 160, 29 and 62 TCR-sequenced participants, respectively, were included in these subgroups. The paper's findings and limits, for the study overall: The whole spike protein was spanned by vaccine-associated CD4 TCRs, and dominant responses were seen in regions 160-218 and 743-854. Because no day 14 peak-response samples were available, repertoires were characterized only after the peak T cell response. Spike-specific TCR breadth and depth rose significantly after two AZD1222 doses compared with day 0 and with MenACWY recipients. Epitopes outside the regions mutated in the B.1.351 and B.1.1.7 variants were reportedly recognized by nearly half of the unique spike-specific TCRs. Participants were mostly white British, with more females than males. The authors suggested clonal diversity may have been underestimated. Conclusions about previously exposed vaccinees are limited, since just 5 or 6 AZD1222 recipients were seropositive for SARS-CoV-2 at baseline. The 56-69-year group was small, and its depth increase did not reach significance, likely because of low power.

The CDR3 regions of human TCRbeta chains were analyzed by immunosequencing. The authors' analysis ran thus. Repertoire TCRs were matched against a reference library of SARS-CoV-2-specific TCRs generated with the MIRA antigen-specificity platform. Breadth was defined as the fraction of unique TCRs that were SARS-CoV-2-associated. Depth was defined as the fraction of total T cells that were SARS-CoV-2-associated. Using the MIRA data, each spike-specific TCR was assigned both to the spike region to which the TCR was reactive and to a CD4 or CD8 class. Log10-transformed breadth and depth values were compared by one-way ANOVA with Sidak's multiple comparisons tests. What TCRdb holds here is the immuneACCESS table cut down to in-frame rearrangements. Part of the clones is not present; checked against another copy, under half of the missing clones reflect an unresolved V gene, and the others are unexplained. V and J calls and clone size follow that table, whereas D and trimming were derived from the DNA. The sample includes 99,000 or so clones, with around 91% observed a single time. 15% to 20% of the sample is taken by the ten largest.

Counted from cysteine to phenylalanine, this CDR3 has 11 amino acids. Only the CDR3 portion is preserved as DNA: 33 bases, with reading frame beginning at the first base. The germline ends are 5 bases apart after V is trimmed by 6 bases and J by 3 bases. CDR1 is given as MNHEY and CDR2 as SVGAGI, both from the germline V gene. The sequences come from peripheral blood, collected on day 0 of AZD1222 vaccination. The chain is made from TRBV6-5 and TRBJ1-1, with the identity of the D gene unclear. The sequence came from an adult in good health. For the CDR3, the sequence is CASRRDTEAFF. The nucleotide sequence reads as follows: TGTGCCAGCAGGCGGGACACTGAAGCTTTCTTT.